Presented here are 8 T cell receptor beta chains from one specimen sequenced in a study of OX40 agonist ivuxolimab in advanced cancers. Produced via immunoSEQ multiplex PCR; TCRdb's table is partial and in-frame only. The table lists roughly 100,000 clones, roughly 90% of them singletons. The specimen comprised CD4+ or CD8+ T cells sorted from blood, sampled in a trial of the OX40 agonist ivuxolimab. The receptor set was obtained from an adult with an advanced solid tumor such as melanoma, head and neck, liver or kidney cancer.

The chain carries TRBV27 and TRBJ2-1; 11 nucleotides agree with TRBD2. CDR3 length: 16 amino acids. Germline-derived CDR1 and CDR2 are MNHEY and SMNVEV (reference sequence). V was clipped by 2 bases and J by 4 bases; unmatched bases: 4. The CDR3 spells CASSLGRLAGYNEQFF. CDR3 nucleotides: TGTGCCAGCAGTTTAGGACGACTAGCGGGATACAATGAGCAGTTCTTC.

The V and J genes are TRBV10-1 and TRBJ2-1; 11 bases line up with TRBD1. The CDR3 consists of 15 residues. From germline, CDR1 is WNHNN and CDR2 SYGVQD (reference sequence). V dropped 6 bases and J dropped 7; count of bases not matched to a gene: 8. The CDR3 DNA is TGCGCCAGCAGCCCAGGGACAGGGGGAGGAAATGAGCAGTTCTTC. Translated, it gives CASSPGTGGGNEQFF.

The J gene is TRBJ1-3, the V gene TRBV6-5, with D unresolved. The CDR3 loop spans 10 amino acids. Germline lookup yields CDR1 MNHEY and CDR2 SVGAGI. Trimming shortened V by 11 bases and J by 4 bases, and 6 bases separated the two germline ends. The DNA of the CDR3 is TGTGCCCATGGGGGAAACACCATATATTTT. This encodes CAHGGNTIYF.

The genes are TRBV7-9 and TRBJ1-4, with 7 bases identical to TRBD1. V lost 3 bases to trimming and J lost 8 bases; unmatched junction nucleotides: 12. Germline CDR1 SEHNR, CDR2 FQNEAQ (reference sequence). CDR3 length: 16 residues. The DNA for the CDR3 is TGTGCCAGCAGCTTTTCCAAACAGGGGAGGGGCGAAAAACTGTTTTTT. Amino acids: CASSFSKQGRGEKLFF.

The V gene is TRBV9, the J gene TRBJ1-2; no clear D. CDR3 length: 13 amino acids. Germline V lookup: CDR1 SGDLS, CDR2 YYNGEE. V lost 0 bases to trimming and J lost 6 bases, with 9 bases between them. The DNA for the CDR3 is TGTGCCAGCAGCGTAGCACAAAAGAATGGCTACACCTTC. This codes for CASSVAQKNGYTF.

Only one count was recorded for this clone. This rearrangement joins TRBV29-1 to TRBJ2-7, with TRBD1 matching over 8 bases. V dropped 4 bases and J dropped 2; count of bases not matched to a gene: 4. The CDR3 length is 13 residues. Germline loops: CDR1 SQVTM, CDR2 ANQGSEA. The CDR3 region has the DNA TGCAGCGTTGCCGACAGGGGAGCCTACGAGCAGTACTTC. It translates to CSVADRGAYEQYF.

This sequence joins TRBV6-5 and TRBJ2-1; D is uncertain. V gave up 0 bases and J gave up 1 base, with 7 bases separating them. CDR3 size: 15 residues. Germline values: CDR1 MNHEY, CDR2 SVGAGI. The CDR3 loop is CASSYSAPSYNEQFF. The CDR3 DNA sequence: TGTGCCAGCAGTTACTCGGCTCCGTCCTACAATGAGCAGTTCTTC.

This chain joins TRBV27 and TRBJ2-5, with 7 bases lining up with TRBD1. Germline V lookup: CDR1 MNHEY, CDR2 SMNVEV (reference sequence). CDR3 length equals 14 residues. The V segment lost 5 bases and the J segment 2 bases; nucleotides outside the gene matches: 5. For the CDR3, the DNA is TGTGCCAGCAGTCTATACAGGGGACAAGAGACCCAGTACTTC. As protein: CASSLYRGQETQYF.